Listed below are T cell receptor beta chains from one sample, sequenced in a study of blood T cells in healthy people across ages. TCRdb re-derived calls from the 5' RACE reads in MiXCR, one entry per CDR3 protein. Among 550,000 to 600,000 distinct CDR3 sequences listed, 27% were seen once. The sequencing sample was made of blood. These receptors were obtained from a woman aged 70-85 years in good health. CDR3s include the opening cysteine and the closing phenylalanine or tryptophan. A D gene is named only where the DNA matches it firmly. Part of the rows lack a size; the others show once, few, many or a class for expanded clones.

>-|TRBD1|TRBV9|TRBJ1-4
TGTGCCAGCAGCGTAGCTGAGGGGGCACGCGAAAAACTGTTTTTT
CASSVAEGAREKLFF
>few|-|TRBV6-2/TRBV6-3|TRBJ1-5
TGTGCCAGCAAGGGGGAGGATCAGCCCCAGCATTTT
CASKGEDQPQHF
>few|TRBD2|TRBV7-2|TRBJ2-5
TGTGCCAGCAGCTTAGCCCCTCGGGGGGGCCAAGAGACCCAGTACTTC
CASSLAPRGGQETQYF
>-|-|TRBV4-3|TRBJ2-7
TGCGCCAGCAGCCAAGATTGGCGGGGTAGCGAGCAGTACTTC
CASSQDWRGSEQYF
>-|-|TRBV7-2|TRBJ1-2
TGTGCCAGCACCCAAACCAGGGAGGGTGGCTACACCTTC
CASTQTREGGYTF
>few|-|TRBV29-1|TRBJ2-3
TGCAGCGTCGCCCGGGACCCGAACGCGGATACGCAGTATTTT
CSVARDPNADTQYF
>few|-|TRBV7-2|TRBJ2-1
TGTGCCAGCAGCTTGGGCGGGGCAGGGTTTTCCCTTTTTCAGTTCTTC
CASSLGGAGFSLFQFF
>few|-|TRBV20-1|TRBJ1-1
TGCAGTGCCACCCCCCAGCTCAACACTGAAGCTTTCTTT
CSATPQLNTEAFF
>few|-|TRBV4-3|TRBJ1-4
TGCGCCAGCAGCCGAAAGGGTGGCCCCGGGGAAAAACTGTTTTTT
CASSRKGGPGEKLFF
>-|TRBD1|TRBV5-1|TRBJ2-2
TGCGCCAGTTCCCCCGGGACACAGGGGGCCGGGGAGCTGTTTTTT
CASSPGTQGAGELFF
>-|TRBD1|TRBV2|TRBJ2-5
TGTGCCAGCACCAGGGGGTCACAAAAGACCCAGTACTTC
CASTRGSQKTQYF
>-|-|TRBV7-3|TRBJ2-1
TGTGCCAGCAGCCCTGGAGGGGGGGCTGTTTATGAGCAGTTCTTC
CASSPGGGAVYEQFF
>few|-|TRBV20-1|TRBJ2-4
TGCAGTGCTAGGGAAGAGGCCAAAAACATTCAGTACTTC
CSAREEAKNIQYF
>-|-|TRBV20-1|TRBJ1-4
TGCAGTGCTATGGCAACAGGATCAACTAATGAAAAACTGTTTTTT
CSAMATGSTNEKLFF
>few|-|TRBV7-3|TRBJ2-5
TGTGCCAGCAGCACCTACGGGGGGACAAAAGAGACCCAGTACTTC
CASSTYGGTKETQYF
>-|-|TRBV5-1|TRBJ2-5
TGCGCCAGCAGCTTGATGCGGGAAGAGACCCAGTACTTC
CASSLMREETQYF
>few|-|TRBV12-5|TRBJ2-5
TGTGCTAGTGGTTTGAGTACCCAGTTCGAAGAGACCCAGTACTTC
CASGLSTQFEETQYF
>-|TRBD2|TRBV9|TRBJ2-5
TGTGCCAGCAGCATAGCGGGGGGGCTAAAAGAGACCCAGTACTTC
CASSIAGGLKETQYF
>-|-|TRBV4-3|TRBJ2-5
TGCGCCAGCAGCCAAGGGGGCAGGACAGAGACCCAGTACTTC
CASSQGGRTETQYF
>many|TRBD2|TRBV20-1|TRBJ2-2
TGCAGTGCTAGAGATCCTAGCGGGCCCGGGGAGCTGTTTTTT
CSARDPSGPGELFF
>few|-|TRBV5-1|TRBJ2-5
TGCGCCAGCAGCTTGGCCGTGGGGCGGCTGTCTCAAGAGACCCAGTACTTC
CASSLAVGRLSQETQYF
>-|TRBD1|TRBV29-1|TRBJ2-1
TGCAGCGTACGGACAGGGGCGCGAAACAATGAGCAGTTCTTC
CSVRTGARNNEQFF
>-|-|TRBV6-5|TRBJ1-2
TGTGCCAGCAGTTACTCGGGTCAGGGCAACTATGGCTACACCTTC
CASSYSGQGNYGYTF
>-|TRBD1|TRBV28|TRBJ2-7
TGTGCCAGCATCTGGGGGACAGGGGGCTACGAGCAGTACTTC
CASIWGTGGYEQYF
>many|-|TRBV10-3|TRBJ2-5
TGTGCCATCAGTGAGGACCAAGAGACCCAGTACTTC
CAISEDQETQYF
>few|-|TRBV5-1|TRBJ1-2
TGCGCCAGCAGCCCGAATCGAATAAGGGGCTACACCTTC
CASSPNRIRGYTF
>few|TRBD2|TRBV6-1|TRBJ2-7
TGTGCCAGCAGCACCTCTAGCGGGGGGACAACCTACGAGCAGTACTTC
CASSTSSGGTTYEQYF
>few|-|TRBV7-2|TRBJ2-2
TGTGCCAGCAGCTTATCCCAGAGATCCGGGGAGCTGTTTTTT
CASSLSQRSGELFF
>-|-|TRBV7-2|TRBJ1-2
TGTGCCAGCAGCCGTACGGGGCGGACACAGAACTATGGCTACACCTTC
CASSRTGRTQNYGYTF
>-|-|TRBV24-1|TRBJ2-6
TGTGCCACCAGTGTTGTGGGGGCCAACGTCCTGACTTTC
CATSVVGANVLTF
>-|-|TRBV3-1|TRBJ2-4
TGTGCCAGCAGCCAAGGGGGCCTCCTAAACATTCAGTACTTC
CASSQGGLLNIQYF
>few|TRBD2|TRBV4-3|TRBJ2-3
TGCGCCAGCAGCTACGAACCAGCGGGGGGCGGGGGAGATACGCAGTATTTT
CASSYEPAGGGGDTQYF
>-|-|TRBV9|TRBJ2-5
TGTGCCAGCGGCAGGGACGAGACCCAGTACTTC
CASGRDETQYF
>-|-|TRBV5-1|TRBJ2-2
TGCGCCAGCAGCTTGCTGGGGGCGGGCACCGGGGAGCTGTTTTTT
CASSLLGAGTGELFF
>few|-|TRBV19|TRBJ1-2
TGTGCCAGTAGTATCGGCAGGAACTATGGCTACACCTTC
CASSIGRNYGYTF
>-|TRBD1|TRBV4-3|TRBJ2-5
TGCGCCAGCAGCTTGACCGGGACAGGCAACCAAGAGACCCAGTACTTC
CASSLTGTGNQETQYF